Sequencing of this T cell receptor (beta chain) was carried out in a study of PD-L1 blockade in urothelial cancer. Generated by immunoSEQ multiplex PCR, the TCRdb table keeps only in-frame clones and is missing some. This table holds some 22,000 clones, around nine tenths found once. Trimming cost V 1 base and J 1 base, with 10 bases left between them. CDR3 size: 15 residues. Germline assignment: CDR1 KGHSH and CDR2 LQKENI. Time point here: peripheral blood 6 weeks after treatment start. This material consisted of PBMCs, taken around atezolizumab (anti-PD-L1) treatment. The sequence was collected from a woman aged 60 to 75 with urothelial cancer. The rearrangement links TRBV18 to TRBJ2-5; D unclear. Written as DNA, the CDR3 is TGTGCCAGCTCACCACGCCCTAGAGTCCAAGAGACCCAGTACTTC. It is translated as CASSPRPRVQETQYF.